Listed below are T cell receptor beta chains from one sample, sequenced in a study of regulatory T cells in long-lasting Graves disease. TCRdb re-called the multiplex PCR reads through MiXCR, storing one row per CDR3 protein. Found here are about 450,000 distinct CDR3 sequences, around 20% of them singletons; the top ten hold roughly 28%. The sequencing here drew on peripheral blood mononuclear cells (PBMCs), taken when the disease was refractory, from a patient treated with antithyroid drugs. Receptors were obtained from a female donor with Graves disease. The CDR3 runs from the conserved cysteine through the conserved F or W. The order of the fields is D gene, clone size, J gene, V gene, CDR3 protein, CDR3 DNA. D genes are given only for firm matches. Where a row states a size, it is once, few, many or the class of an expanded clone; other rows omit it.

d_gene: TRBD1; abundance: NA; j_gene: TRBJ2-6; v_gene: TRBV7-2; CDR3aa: CASRTGGSGANALTF; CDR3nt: TGTGCCAGCAGAACAGGGGGCTCTGGGGCCAACGCCCTGACTTTC
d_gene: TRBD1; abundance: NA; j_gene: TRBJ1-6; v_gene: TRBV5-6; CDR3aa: CASSRTGRYSPLHF; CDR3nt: TGTGCCAGCAGCCGGACAGGGAGGTATTCACCCCTCCACTTT
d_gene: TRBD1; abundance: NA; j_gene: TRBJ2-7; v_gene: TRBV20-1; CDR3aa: CSASSRTGARYEQYF; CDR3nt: TGCAGTGCTAGTAGTCGGACAGGGGCCCGCTACGAGCAGTACTTC
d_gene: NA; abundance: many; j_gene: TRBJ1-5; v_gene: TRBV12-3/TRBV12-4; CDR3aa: CASSPGAGQRVSNQPQHF; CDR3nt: TGTGCCAGCAGTCCCGGGGCGGGCCAAAGGGTTAGCAATCAGCCCCAGCATTTT
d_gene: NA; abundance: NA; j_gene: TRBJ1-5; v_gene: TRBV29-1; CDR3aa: CSVAAGSTSNQPQHF; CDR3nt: TGCAGCGTGGCCGCCGGCAGTACTAGCAATCAGCCCCAGCATTTT
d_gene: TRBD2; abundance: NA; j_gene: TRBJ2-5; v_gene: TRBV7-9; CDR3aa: CAGGPSGKTQYF; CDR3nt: TGTGCCGGAGGTCCTAGCGGGAAGACCCAGTACTTC
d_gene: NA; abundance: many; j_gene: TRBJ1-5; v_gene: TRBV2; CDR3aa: CASSDFRVGDQPQHF; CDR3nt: TGTGCCAGCAGTGACTTTCGAGTGGGAGATCAGCCCCAGCATTTT
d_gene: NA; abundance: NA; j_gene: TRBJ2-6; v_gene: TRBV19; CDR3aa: CASSTHSGANVLTF; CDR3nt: TGTGCCAGTAGTACCCACTCTGGGGCCAACGTCCTGACTTTC
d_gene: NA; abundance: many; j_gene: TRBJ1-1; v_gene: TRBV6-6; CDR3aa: CASSYSRSGRDLTFF; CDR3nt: TGTGCCAGCAGTTACTCGAGGTCGGGACGGGATCTGACTTTCTTT
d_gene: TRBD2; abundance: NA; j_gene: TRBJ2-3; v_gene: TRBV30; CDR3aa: CAWSLSGGSTDTQYF; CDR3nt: TGTGCCTGGAGCCTCTCGGGGGGGAGCACAGATACGCAGTATTTT
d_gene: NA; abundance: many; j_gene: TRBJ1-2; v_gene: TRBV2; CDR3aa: CASSEGPRTSNYGYTF; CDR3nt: TGTGCCAGCAGTGAAGGTCCGCGGACATCTAACTATGGCTACACCTTC
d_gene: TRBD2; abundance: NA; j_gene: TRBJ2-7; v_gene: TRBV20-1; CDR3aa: CSARVGGRSYEQYF; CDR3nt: TGCAGTGCTAGAGTAGGCGGGAGATCTTACGAGCAGTACTTC
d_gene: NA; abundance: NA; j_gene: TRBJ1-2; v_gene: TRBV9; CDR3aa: CASSVDKSGYGYTF; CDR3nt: TGTGCCAGCAGCGTAGATAAATCTGGCTATGGCTACACCTTC
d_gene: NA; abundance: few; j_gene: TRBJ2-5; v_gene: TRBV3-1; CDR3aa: CASSPGRYGETQYF; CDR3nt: TGTGCCAGCAGCCCGGGACGCTACGGGGAGACCCAGTACTTC
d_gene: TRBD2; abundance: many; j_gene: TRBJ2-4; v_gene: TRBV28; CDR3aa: CASSLIAGPGIQYF; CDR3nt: TGTGCCAGCAGTTTAATAGCGGGGCCAGGCATTCAGTACTTC
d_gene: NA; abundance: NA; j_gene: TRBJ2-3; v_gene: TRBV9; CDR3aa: CASSARGWEDTQYF; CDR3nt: TGTGCCAGCAGCGCCAGGGGTTGGGAAGATACGCAGTATTTT
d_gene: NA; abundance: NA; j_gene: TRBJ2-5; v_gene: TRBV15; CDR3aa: CATSRDNAGQETQYF; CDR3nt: TGTGCCACCAGCAGAGATAATGCAGGCCAAGAGACCCAGTACTTC
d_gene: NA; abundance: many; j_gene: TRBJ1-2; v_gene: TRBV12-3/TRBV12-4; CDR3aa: CASSLATGVNYGYTF; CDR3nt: TGTGCCAGCAGTTTAGCGACGGGGGTTAACTATGGCTACACCTTC
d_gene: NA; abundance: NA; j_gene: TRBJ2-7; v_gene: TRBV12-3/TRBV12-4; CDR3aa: CASSSNSGLTYEQYF; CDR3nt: TGTGCCAGCAGCTCAAACAGTGGGCTTACCTACGAGCAGTACTTC
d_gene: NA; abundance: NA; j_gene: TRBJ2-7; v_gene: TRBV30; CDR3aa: CAWNSRVEQYF; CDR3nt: TGTGCCTGGAATTCCAGGGTCGAGCAGTACTTC
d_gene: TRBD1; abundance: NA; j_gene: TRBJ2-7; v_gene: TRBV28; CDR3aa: CASSFLTGDVGGSYEQYF; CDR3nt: TGTGCCAGCAGTTTTCTGACAGGGGACGTCGGGGGTTCCTACGAGCAGTACTTC
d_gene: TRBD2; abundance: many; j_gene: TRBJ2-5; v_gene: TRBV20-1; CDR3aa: CSAKETSGYQETQYF; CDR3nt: TGCAGTGCTAAAGAGACTAGCGGTTACCAAGAGACCCAGTACTTC